Sequencing of this TCR beta chain was carried out in a study of shared clonotypes between healthy human individuals. General study points: It was observed that around 5% of naive CD4 clonotypes were shared across a handful of donors. Limited genetic and exposure-history diversity came from having few donors. In this cohort, only blood was sampled, and tissue repertoires likely differ.

CD45RO-negative CD8 cells positively selected for CCR7 made up the naive population, which excluded terminally differentiated effector memory CD45RA+ cells. As regards this clone: Its target is not known.

Trimming cost V 7 bases and J 6 bases; bases outside gene matches: 2. From germline, CDR1 is MNHEY and CDR2 SMNVEV (reference sequence). This CDR3 contains 12 residues. Profiling relied on immunoSEQ multiplex PCR, and the TCRdb table lists in-frame clones only, not all of them. The sample holds hundreds of thousands of clones, roughly 98% seen once. This sequence originates from a man aged 30-40 years in good health. The source material was naive CD8+ T cells sorted from blood. V gene TRBV27 combines with J gene TRBJ1-4; 7 nucleotides match TRBD1. CDR3: CASKQGYEKLFF. CDR3 in DNA: TGTGCCAGCAAACAGGGGTATGAAAAACTGTTTTTT. Variable domain in full (rest from reference TRBV27 and TRBJ1-4): EAQVTQNPRYLITVTGKKLTVTCSQNMNHEYMSWYRQDPGLGLRQIYYSMNVEVTDKGDVPEGYKVSRKEKRNFPLILESPSPNQTSLYFCASKQGYEKLFFGSGTQLSVL.